This T cell receptor beta chain was recovered during a study of T cell repertoires in cytomegalovirus infection. TCRdb re-called the reads through MiXCR, storing one row per CDR3 protein. The sample has just under 550,000 distinct CDR3 sequences, 26% seen once. The CDR3 extends over 14 amino acids. The V end was cut by 5 bases, the J end by 5 bases, with 15 bases between. Germline CDR1 MNHEY, CDR2 SVGEGT. J is TRBJ2-5 and V is TRBV6-2 or TRBV6-3, with D possibly being TRBD2 (5 bases). The sequence came from a human donor in good health (CMV status not recorded). Some clones in this sample may be carry-over from other donors' samples. The source material was PBMCs. CDR3 in DNA: TGTGCCAGCAGTCCCCCCCGAGGGCGGGAGACCCAGTACTTC. This gives the protein CASSPPRGRETQYF.